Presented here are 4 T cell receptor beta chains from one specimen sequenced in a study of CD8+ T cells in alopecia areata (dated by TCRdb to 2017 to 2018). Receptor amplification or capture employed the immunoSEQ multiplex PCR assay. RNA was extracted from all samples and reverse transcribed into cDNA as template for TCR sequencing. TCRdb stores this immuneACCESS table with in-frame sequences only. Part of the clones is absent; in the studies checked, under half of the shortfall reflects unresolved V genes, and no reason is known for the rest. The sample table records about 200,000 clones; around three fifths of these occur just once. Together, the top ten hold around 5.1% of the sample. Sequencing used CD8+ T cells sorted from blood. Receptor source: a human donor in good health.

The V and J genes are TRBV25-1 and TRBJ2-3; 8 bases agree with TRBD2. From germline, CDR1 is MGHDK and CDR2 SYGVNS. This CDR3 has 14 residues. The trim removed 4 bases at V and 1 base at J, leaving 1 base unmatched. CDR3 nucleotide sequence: TGTGCCAGCAGTGGCGGGGGGCGCACAGATACGCAGTATTTT. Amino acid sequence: CASSGGGRTDTQYF.

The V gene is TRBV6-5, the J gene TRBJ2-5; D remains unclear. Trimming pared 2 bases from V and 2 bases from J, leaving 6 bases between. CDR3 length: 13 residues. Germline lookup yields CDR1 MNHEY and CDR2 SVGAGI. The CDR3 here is CASSYNPQETQYF. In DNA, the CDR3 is TGTGCCAGCAGTTACAATCCACAAGAGACCCAGTACTTC.

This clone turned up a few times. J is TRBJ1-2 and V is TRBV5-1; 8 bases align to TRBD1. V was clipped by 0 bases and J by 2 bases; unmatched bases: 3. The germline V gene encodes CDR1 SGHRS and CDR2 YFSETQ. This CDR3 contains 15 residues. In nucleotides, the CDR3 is TGCGCCAGCAGCTTGGGTCAGGGGGCGAACTATGGCTACACCTTC. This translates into CASSLGQGANYGYTF.

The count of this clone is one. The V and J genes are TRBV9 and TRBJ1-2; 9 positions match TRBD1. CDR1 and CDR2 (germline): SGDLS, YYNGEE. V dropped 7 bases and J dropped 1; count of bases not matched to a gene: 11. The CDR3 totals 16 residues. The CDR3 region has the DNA TGTGCCAGCTCGCTTCGGGGGACAGGGATTAACTATGGCTACACCTTC. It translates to CASSLRGTGINYGYTF.